This note documents a single T cell receptor (beta chain) sequence. V dropped 2 bases and J dropped 6; count of bases not matched to a gene: 5. CDR3 size: 15 residues. Germline V lookup: CDR1 SGHDT, CDR2 YYEEEE. Libraries were prepared by immunoSEQ multiplex PCR; TCRdb keeps only in-frame clonotypes and omits some of them. The table lists roughly 71,000 clones, 92% of them singletons. The record originates from a study of T cell changes during pregnancy in multiple sclerosis. This TCR came from a female donor in good health, enrolled as a control in a pregnancy study. This material consisted of peripheral blood, taken in the first trimester of pregnancy. This chain joins TRBV5-6 and TRBJ2-2; the match to TRBD2 covers 9 bases. The CDR3, as DNA: TGTGCCAGCAGCTTTCGGCTAGCGGGACCCGGGGAGCTGTTTTTT. Translation gives CASSFRLAGPGELFF.